A selection of T cell receptor beta chains follows, all from one sample in a study of blood T cell repertoires in COVID-19. Measured with immunoSEQ multiplex PCR; TCRdb has only the in-frame clones, and not every one. This table has 95,000 to 100,000 clones, about 92% appearing once. The sequencing input was peripheral blood. The receptors derive from a man aged 50 to 59 with active COVID-19. Each CDR3 is given without its conserved first and last residue. Not every row has a clone size; where given, it reads once, few, many or a size class.

V	size	J	CDR3
TRBV6-5	.	TRBJ1-1	ASILAGTGDRLAF
TRBV28	.	TRBJ1-5	ASSSPQNRLSNQPQH
TRBV7-7	.	TRBJ2-5	ASSEVLAGVAQY
TRBV6-1	.	TRBJ1-4	ASSERWGGKLF
TRBV19	.	TRBJ2-1	ANPAGTSGERGHEQF
TRBV6-5	.	TRBJ1-4	ASKAGTGNEKLF
TRBV3-1/TRBV3-2	.	TRBJ2-5	ASSQGQGYQETQY
TRBV4-1	.	TRBJ2-2	ASSQWTVGSNTGELF
TRBV19	.	TRBJ2-3	ASSIAPSPDTQY
TRBV6-5	.	TRBJ2-7	ASSYIRTGGPYEQY
TRBV5-4	.	TRBJ2-3	ASSLDPSTDTQY
TRBV11-2	.	TRBJ2-7	ASSLPGLAGPGEQY
TRBV5-1	.	TRBJ2-1	ASSDGLAALYDEQF
TRBV7-9	.	TRBJ2-3	ASSSFGGESSTDTQY
TRBV11-2	.	TRBJ2-1	ASSTTSGTPTGF
TRBV5-4	.	TRBJ2-2	ASSLDRQEQYTGELF
TRBV21-1	.	TRBJ2-7	ASSKRQEKAHEQY
TRBV18	.	TRBJ2-1	ASSITGTSGGPYNEQF
TRBV5-1	.	TRBJ2-5	ASSRFTGEGTTQY
TRBV6-5	.	TRBJ2-1	ASSYLATATGNEQF
TRBV25-1	.	TRBJ2-5	ASSDPDRVRETQY
TRBV5-1	.	TRBJ1-1	ASSAKGQESAF
TRBV6-6	.	TRBJ2-1	ASSYPPNYNEQF
TRBV15	.	TRBJ2-3	ATSRDQTRISTQY
TRBV7-3	.	TRBJ2-3	ASSPRLAGGSTDTQY
TRBV5-1	.	TRBJ2-4	ASSLGGTDLPQNIQY
TRBV5-5	.	TRBJ2-3	ASSLQGPDTQY
TRBV30	.	TRBJ1-3	AWSIGGSGNTIY
TRBV6-5	.	TRBJ2-1	ASSSTPTGRGNEQF
TRBV30	.	TRBJ1-5	AWSQGAGQPQH
TRBV6-8	.	TRBJ2-5	ASRPTSGGGETQY
TRBV6-5	.	TRBJ2-7	ASSYGGHRGSYEQY
TRBV2	few	TRBJ2-7	ASRLQGPTFSSYEQY
TRBV29-1	once	TRBJ2-3	SVETVAGPHTDTQY
TRBV5-1	.	TRBJ2-7	ASSSLPSGTYEQY
TRBV30	.	TRBJ2-1	AWGLAPHNEQF